Detailed here is one T cell receptor beta chain. The data stem from a study of shared clonotypes between healthy human individuals. Turning to the study itself: A couple of women and a few men aged 18 to 49 made up the donors.

Germline V CDR1 and CDR2: GTSNPN, SVGIG (reference sequence). The length of the CDR3 is 15 residues. Trimming shortened V by 1 base and J by 3 bases, and 16 bases separated the two germline ends. Produced via immunoSEQ multiplex PCR; TCRdb's table is partial and in-frame only. The sample records about 2,100,000 clones, 85% to 95% being singletons. In the naive CD8 group, cells lacked CD45RO and were positively selected for CCR7, so terminally differentiated effector memory CD45RA+ cells were left out. This sequence was found in a man between 18 and 35 years old in good health. Some clones in this sample may be carry-over from other donors' samples. Input material: naive CD8+ T cells from PBMCs. The chain joins TRBV30 to TRBJ2-7; a possible D gene is TRBD2 (6 bases). CDR3 DNA sequence: TGTGCCTGGAGTGCATGGGAGGATCACGACTACGAGCAGTACTTC. This sequence encodes CAWSAWEDHDYEQYF. Combining the CDR3 with reference TRBV30 and TRBJ2-7 gives the whole variable domain SQTIHQWPATLVQPVGSPLSLECTVEGTSNPNLYWYRQAAGRGLQLLFYSVGIGQISSEVPQNLSASRPQDRQFILSSKKLLLSDSGFYLCAWSAWEDHDYEQYFGPGTRLTVT.